This T cell receptor (beta chain) emerged from a study of blood T cell repertoires in COVID-19. Study context: Sites across the United States, Italy and Spain contributed samples from acute and convalescent COVID-19. The cDNA or gDNA used as material had been derived from T cells, B-cell-depleted T cells, or PBMCs.

Here immunoSEQ multiplex PCR was the method, and the copy in TCRdb shows in-frame clones only, minus some. The sample has fewer than 250,000 clones, roughly nine tenths seen once. The TCR sequence derives from a man between 60 and 70 years old who had recovered from COVID-19. Material: peripheral blood.

The CDR3 region has the DNA TGTGCCAGCAGCTACGTACTACAGGGAAACGAGCAGTACTTC. This encodes CASSYVLQGNEQYF. V gene TRBV7-2 combines with J gene TRBJ2-7; D is perhaps TRBD1 (6 bases). Germline CDR1 SGHTA, CDR2 FQGNSA. Trimming stripped 4 bases from V and 5 bases from J, with 15 bases between. The CDR3 is 14 residues long.